This entry lists 20 T cell receptor beta chains sequenced from one sample in a study of shared clonotypes between healthy human individuals. Here immunoSEQ multiplex PCR was the method, and the copy in TCRdb shows in-frame clones only, minus some. This sample has a few million clones; just under 95% occur once, and the top ten carry about 0.41%. The specimen was naive CD4+ T cells from PBMCs. Subset denoted: CD45RA+ positively selected. The source is a man aged 18 to 35 in good health. Some clones in this sample may be carry-over from other donors' samples.

J is TRBJ2-7 and V is TRBV5-1; TRBD2 matches at 7 bases. This CDR3 spans 15 amino acids. Trimming took 0 bases from V and 2 from J; bases not matched to a gene: 5. Germline V gene sequence: CDR1 SGHRS, CDR2 YFSETQ. CDR3 DNA: TGCGCCAGCAGCTTGGCGGGGACTACAGCCTACGAGCAGTACTTC. Residues: CASSLAGTTAYEQYF.

The V call is TRBV5-4, the J call TRBJ2-5, with D unresolved. In germline, CDR1 is SGHNT, CDR2 YYREEE (reference sequence). The V end lost 2 bases, the J end lost 0 bases, and 8 bases lay between the germline ends. The CDR3 sequence is 14 residues long. This chain's CDR3 is CASSFRTDQETQYF. The CDR3 DNA sequence: TGTGCCAGCAGCTTTCGCACAGACCAAGAGACCCAGTACTTC.

The chain employs TRBV11-2 and TRBJ2-5, with D possibly being TRBD2 (6 bases). CDR3 size: 14 residues. Trimming cost V 5 bases and J 5 bases, with 15 bases left between them. Germline V CDR1 and CDR2: SGHAT, FQNNGV. The CDR3 coding sequence is TGTGCCAGCAGCCGAATAAGGAGGGACGAGACCCAGTACTTC. Residues: CASSRIRRDETQYF.

CDR3 loop: CASSFGDRGPNQPQHF. DNA of the CDR3: TGCGCCAGCAGCTTTGGGGACAGGGGCCCCAATCAGCCCCAGCATTTT. This chain uses TRBV5-1 with TRBJ1-5; TRBD1 matches 10 bases. CDR1 is SGHRS, CDR2 YFSETQ, per germline. CDR3 length: 16 amino acids. With 2 bases clipped from V and 3 bases from J, the junction kept 5 bases outside the gene matches.

The rearrangement joins TRBV19 to TRBJ2-2; the D gene is possibly TRBD2 (6 bases). This CDR3 region has 15 residues. V lost 5 bases to trimming and J lost 4 bases, with 14 bases between them. The V gene's germline CDR1 is LNHDA and CDR2 SQIVND (reference sequence). CDR3 DNA: TGTGCCAGTAGTCTCCGGGAGCGAAGCACCGGGGAGCTGTTTTTT. Its translation: CASSLRERSTGELFF.

The CDR3 spells CATSPTGTGISYNEQFF. CDR3 sequence (DNA): TGTGCCACCTCACCGACCGGGACAGGGATATCCTACAATGAGCAGTTCTTC. The chain employs TRBV5-4 and TRBJ2-1; 9 bases line up with TRBD1. Germline assignment: CDR1 SGHNT and CDR2 YYREEE (reference sequence). The CDR3 length is 17 residues. The J segment lost 1 base and the V segment lost 9 bases, leaving 14 bases of the junction unmatched.

This chain connects TRBV4-3 to TRBJ1-2, with D possibly TRBD1 on 5 matching bases. V shed 0 bases and J shed 4 bases, with 12 bases lying between them. The germline V gene encodes CDR1 LGHNA and CDR2 YSLEER. This CDR3 has 15 amino acids. CDR3 loop: CASSQDLTAIYGYTF. CDR3 coding DNA: TGCGCCAGCAGCCAAGATTTGACAGCGATCTATGGCTACACCTTC.

This chain's CDR3 is CASSIRPFTSGYTF. The CDR3 nucleotides read TGTGCCAGTAGTATCCGACCCTTTACTTCGGGCTACACCTTC. The J gene is TRBJ1-2, the V gene TRBV19; D is unresolved. Germline CDR1 is LNHDA and CDR2 is SQIVND (reference sequence). The CDR3 runs to 14 residues. Trimming removed 3 bases from V and 8 bases from J, with 16 bases in between.

The chain has TRBV5-6 and TRBJ1-1; the D is unclear. The CDR3 is 15 amino acids. Germline values: CDR1 SGHDT, CDR2 YYEEEE. V dropped 2 bases and J dropped 6 bases, with 17 bases sitting between them. The CDR3 protein is CASSFRGRYVAEAFF. For the CDR3, the DNA is TGTGCCAGCAGCTTCCGTGGCCGATATGTTGCTGAAGCTTTCTTT. The full variable domain, rest sourced from reference TRBV5-6 and TRBJ1-1, is DAGVTQSPTHLIKTRGQQVTLRCSPKSGHDTVSWYQQALGQGPQFIFQYYEEEERQRGNFPDRFSGHQFPNYSSELNVNALLLGDSALYLCASSFRGRYVAEAFFGQGTRLTVV.

V and J are TRBV15 and TRBJ2-2, with D perhaps matching TRBD1 (6 bases). Per the germline V gene, CDR1 is LNHNV and CDR2 is YYDKDF (reference sequence). This CDR3 is built from 15 residues. V was trimmed by 3 bases and J by 3 bases, leaving 11 bases between them. The CDR3 nucleotides are TGTGCCACCAGCAGTCGGCAGGGGTACACCGGGGAGCTGTTTTTT. This gives the protein CATSSRQGYTGELFF.

The V call is TRBV7-3, the J call TRBJ2-5; TRBD1 matches at 8 bases. The DNA end lines up better with TRBJ2-7; the J call may be wrong. The CDR3 runs to 13 residues. Germline-derived CDR1 and CDR2 are SGHTA and FQGTGA. DNA for the CDR3: TGTGCCAGCAGCTCCACAGGGGGCTACGAGCAGTACTTC. Protein product: CASSSTGGYEQYF.

The V gene is TRBV6-1, the J gene TRBJ2-7; TRBD2 agrees at 7 bases. The CDR3 contains 15 residues. Germline CDR1 and CDR2: MNHNS and SASEGT. V lost 2 bases to trimming and J lost 2 bases; unmatched junction nucleotides: 6. The CDR3 DNA sequence: TGTGCCAGCAGTGAACCGAGCGGGAAGGCCTACGAGCAGTACTTC. It specifies CASSEPSGKAYEQYF.

For the CDR3, the DNA is TGTGCCAGCAGTATCACAGGGAAGAACACTGAAGCTTTCTTT. Its translation is CASSITGKNTEAFF. This chain connects TRBV2 to TRBJ1-1, with D maybe TRBD1 (6 bases). The CDR3 runs 14 residues. With 5 bases removed from V and 1 base from J, the gap between germline ends came to 11 bases. CDR1 and CDR2 from the germline V gene are SNHLY and FYNNEI.

The rearrangement joins TRBV11-2 to TRBJ1-1; 7 positions match TRBD1. Looked up from germline, CDR1 is SGHAT and CDR2 is FQNNGV. This CDR3 spans 18 amino acids. Unmatched junction bases numbered 19, after V lost 5 bases and J lost 4 bases. CDR3 coding DNA: TGTGCCAGCAGCCTCCCCAGGGGGGGTTCGGTTAAAGTCACTGAAGCTTTCTTT. Protein: CASSLPRGGSVKVTEAFF.

Regarding this clone: The same CDR3 is also encoded by other DNA sequences in this sample. CDR3 DNA sequence: TGTGCCAGCAGCTTGGCTGCGGCAGATACGCAGTATTTT. Its protein is CASSLAAADTQYF. The J gene is TRBJ2-3, the V gene TRBV7-9; D is ambiguous. The germline V gene has CDR1 SEHNR and CDR2 FQNEAQ (reference sequence). The CDR3 is 13 residues long. Between the trimmed V and J ends, which lost 3 bases and 4 bases, there was a span of 8 bases.

This clone was observed a single time. The sample carries other DNA sequences with the same CDR3. V and J are TRBV28 and TRBJ1-5; no definite D call. Between the trimmed V and J ends, which lost 3 bases and 3 bases, there was a span of 6 bases. The CDR3 is made up of 13 amino acids. Germline V gene lookup returns CDR1 MDHEN and CDR2 SYDVKM. CDR3 protein: CASSLRVNQPQHF. The CDR3 nucleotides are TGTGCCAGCAGTTTGAGGGTCAATCAGCCCCAGCATTTT. Filled out from reference TRBV28 and TRBJ1-5, the complete variable domain reads DVKVTQSSRYLVKRTGEKVFLECVQDMDHENMFWYRQDPGLGLRLIYFSYDVKMKEKGDIPEGYSVSREKKERFSLILESASTNQTSMYLCASSLRVNQPQHFGDGTRLSIL.

The chain carries TRBV2 and TRBJ2-3; D might be TRBD1 or TRBD2, each matching 7 bases. The CDR3 is 15 amino acids. From germline, CDR1 is SNHLY and CDR2 FYNNEI. Between the trimmed V and J ends, which lost 8 bases and 2 bases, there was a span of 17 bases. This chain's CDR3 is CASQRGQQTTDTQYF. The CDR3 coding sequence is TGTGCCAGCCAGCGGGGACAGCAAACCACAGATACGCAGTATTTT.

A few counts support this clone. The gene calls are TRBV5-1 and TRBJ1-2; no clear D gene. Germline CDR1 and CDR2: SGHRS and YFSETQ. V was shortened by 4 bases and J by 8 bases, with 15 bases between the two germline ends. The CDR3 contains 13 residues. CDR3 loop: CASSLAREEGYTF. The CDR3 bases are TGCGCCAGCAGCCTTGCACGAGAGGAGGGCTACACCTTC.

The chain uses TRBV28 and TRBJ1-2, with a weak D call TRBD1 (6 bases). The CDR3 consists of 16 residues. Germline CDR1 MDHEN, CDR2 SYDVKM. V was shortened by 4 bases and J by 5 bases, with 20 bases between the two germline ends. The CDR3 DNA follows: TGTGCCAGCAGTTCCCCTCCGGATCCCCAGGGGTATGGCTACACCTTC. Its translation is CASSSPPDPQGYGYTF.

With respect to this clone: The same CDR3 is also encoded by other DNA sequences in this sample. V and J are TRBV20-1 and TRBJ2-2; D is unclear. CDR1 DFQATT and CDR2 SNEGSKA come from the germline V gene (reference sequence). This CDR3 contains 11 residues. V lost 2 bases to trimming and J lost 4 bases, with 2 bases between them. CDR3 amino acids: CSARRTGELFF. The CDR3 region has the DNA TGCAGTGCTAGACGCACCGGGGAGCTGTTTTTT.